This is a list of T cell receptor beta chains from one sample in a study of blood T cell repertoires in COVID-19. TCRdb keeps only in-frame clones here, not all; method: immunoSEQ multiplex PCR. The data show about 96,000 clones, around 84% seen once. The sequenced material came from peripheral blood. Every receptor here comes from a woman aged 60-70 years with acute or convalescent COVID-19. Each CDR3 is given with its conserved first and last residue. The D gene is left open where the match is weak. A clone size is listed for some rows: how often the clone was seen (once, few, many), or a class if it is expanded.

cdr3_length clone_size j_call v_call d_call cdr3_aa cdr3_nt
12 - TRBJ1-2 TRBV6-5 - CASTPSNYGYTF TGTGCCAGCACTCCGAGTAACTATGGCTACACCTTC
14 - TRBJ1-2 TRBV5-5 - CASSLQGSWYGYTF TGTGCCAGCAGCTTGCAGGGAAGTTGGTATGGCTACACCTTC
18 - TRBJ1-2 TRBV27 - CASSLSYQVSLGVSGYTF TGTGCCAGCAGTTTATCGTACCAGGTCTCTCTAGGGGTTAGTGGCTACACCTTC
16 - TRBJ1-2 TRBV28 - CASTLGGAETNYGYTF TGTGCCAGCACCTTAGGAGGGGCAGAAACCAACTATGGCTACACCTTC
18 - TRBJ2-3 TRBV3-1/TRBV3-2 TRBD2 CASSQEHLAGGNTDTQYF TGTGCCAGCAGCCAAGAACATCTAGCGGGGGGTAACACAGATACGCAGTATTTT
16 - TRBJ2-3 TRBV30 - CAWAVPGSSPTDTQYF TGTGCCTGGGCGGTACCGGGTTCCTCCCCCACAGATACGCAGTATTTT
11 - TRBJ1-5 TRBV28 - CASSRLGPQHF TGTGCCAGCAGCAGGCTGGGGCCCCAGCATTTT
13 few TRBJ1-2 TRBV28 - CASSLTGNYGYTF TGTGCCAGCAGTTTAACAGGGAACTATGGCTACACCTTC
14 once TRBJ2-1 TRBV10-3 TRBD2 CAITGTSGGNEQFF TGTGCCATCACCGGGACTAGCGGGGGTAATGAGCAGTTCTTC
14 - TRBJ1-4 TRBV5-6 - CASSLVRGNEKLFF TGTGCCAGCAGCTTGGTTAGGGGTAATGAAAAACTGTTTTTT
13 - TRBJ2-7 TRBV24-1 - CATSDSTGYEQYF TGTGCCACCAGTGACTCAACAGGGTACGAGCAGTACTTC
12 once TRBJ1-6 TRBV15 - CATSRDVSPLHF TGTGCCACCAGCAGAGATGTATCACCCCTCCACTTT
16 - TRBJ1-2 TRBV5-6 TRBD1 CASSPGTGGAAYGYTF TGTGCCAGCAGTCCCGGGACAGGGGGCGCGGCCTATGGCTACACCTTC
17 - TRBJ2-5 TRBV7-9 TRBD2 CASRLGTSGALSETQYF TGTGCCAGCAGGCTCGGGACTAGCGGAGCCCTCAGCGAGACCCAGTACTTC
16 - TRBJ2-3 TRBV4-2 TRBD1 CASSQDPGQGVDTQYF TGTGCCAGCAGCCAAGATCCGGGACAGGGGGTAGATACGCAGTATTTT
16 - TRBJ2-5 TRBV2 - CASSWGVVVGGETQYF TGTGCCAGCAGTTGGGGGGTGGTGGTGGGCGGAGAGACCCAGTACTTC
15 - TRBJ1-6 TRBV9 - CASSVGGDSYSPLHF TGTGCCAGCAGCGTAGGGGGGGACTCTTATTCACCCCTCCACTTT
16 few TRBJ1-6 TRBV6-1 TRBD1 CASSEWTGFGHSPLHF TGTGCCAGCAGTGAATGGACAGGGTTCGGGCATTCACCCCTCCACTTT
16 once TRBJ1-6 TRBV28 - CASRPTGSSYNSPLHF TGTGCCAGCAGGCCGACGGGAAGCTCCTATAATTCACCCCTCCACTTT
13 - TRBJ2-7 TRBV6-1 TRBD2 CASSERGAYEQYF TGTGCCAGCAGTGAGCGGGGGGCCTACGAGCAGTACTTC
14 - TRBJ2-5 TRBV10-3 TRBD2 CAISESSGAETQYF TGTGCCATCAGTGAGTCGAGCGGGGCGGAGACCCAGTACTTC
14 few TRBJ2-1 TRBV11-3 TRBD2 CASSQGLAADEQFF TGTGCCAGCAGCCAAGGACTAGCCGCCGATGAGCAGTTCTTC
13 once TRBJ2-5 TRBV13 TRBD2 CATSLRGGETQYF TGTGCCACCAGCTTACGGGGGGGGGAGACCCAGTACTTC
14 - TRBJ2-7 TRBV9 - CASSATGSSYEQYF TGTGCCAGCAGCGCTACTGGGAGCTCCTACGAGCAGTACTTC
15 - TRBJ2-5 TRBV4-1 - CASSRSSAFQETQYF TGCGCCAGCAGCCGTTCTAGCGCGTTCCAAGAGACCCAGTACTTC
14 - TRBJ1-5 TRBV3-1/TRBV3-2 - CASSQEPDRRPQHF TGTGCCAGCAGCCAAGAACCGGACAGACGGCCCCAGCATTTT